These T cell receptor beta chains were read from a single sample in a study of blood T cell repertoires in COVID-19. Some clones are missing from TCRdb's copy, which holds only in-frame ones; the method was immunoSEQ multiplex PCR. The sample consists of about 97,000 clones, 75% to 95% of them appearing once. The sequenced material came from peripheral blood. The origin of the receptors is a man aged 60 to 75 with acute or convalescent COVID-19. Both conserved end residues are part of each CDR3.

TRBV5-1	TRBJ1-1	CASSLGSGAPSGTEAFF
TRBV7-9	TRBJ1-5	CASSLEDSGAQHF
TRBV14	TRBJ1-1	CASSLQLNTEAFF
TRBV7-8	TRBJ2-3	CASSFDAGGWVDTQYF
TRBV12-3/TRBV12-4	TRBJ1-1	CASSHRDRVEAFF
TRBV7-6	TRBJ2-1	CASSLFIAASGGPTPNEQFF
TRBV19	TRBJ1-5	CASSMQRWGPPLQPQHF
TRBV6-6	TRBJ1-4	CASSFPVGTGSEKLFF
TRBV24-1	TRBJ1-5	CATSDGGVNQPQHF
TRBV20-1	TRBJ1-2	CSASPVYGYTF
TRBV7-9	TRBJ2-5	CASSSSGGETQYF
TRBV29-1	TRBJ1-4	CSVVTGNEKLFF
TRBV28	TRBJ1-4	CASSYGGEDYEKLFF
TRBV19	TRBJ2-7	CATRYGGPPYEQYF
TRBV5-5	TRBJ1-6	CASSWGQGNSPLHF
TRBV5-1	TRBJ2-5	CASSQTSGGLQETQYF
TRBV6-5	TRBJ1-6	CASYNRGNSPLHF
TRBV20-1	TRBJ2-1	CSAGTPNEQFF
TRBV4-1	TRBJ1-1	CASSQNRVLTAKNTEAFF
TRBV2	TRBJ1-5	CASSAQGGNQPQHF